This TCR beta chain emerged from a study of graft-versus-host responses after intestinal transplantation. Background on the study: Transplants were multivisceral, liver-intestinal, or isolated intestinal. Anti-thymocyte globulin induction, then tacrolimus and steroids for around 3 years, went to all recipients.

Study-level results: Circulating GvH clones peaking coincided with falling HvG clones soon after transplant. Elevated graft-versus-host to host-versus-graft clonal ratios in allografts were recorded for patients with graft-donor T cell macrochimerism.

About this clone: Its antigen remains unidentified.

Sequencing was performed with immunoSEQ multiplex PCR; in TCRdb, only in-frame clones are kept and a portion is missing. The table shows about 88,000 clones, with 94% occurring only once. V gave up 8 bases and J gave up 3 bases; unmatched junction bases: 5. Germline assignment: CDR1 MNHEY and CDR2 SMNVEV (reference sequence). This CDR3 has 14 amino acids. Sequencing was performed on unstimulated CD4+ T cells sorted from spleen or lymph node cells, taken before transplant. V usage is TRBV27 and J usage is TRBJ2-1; 9 nucleotides align to TRBD1. This receptor was identified in a human donor who was the organ donor for an intestinal transplant. The CDR3 DNA sequence: TGTGCCAGCCAACCGGGACAGGGCTACAATGAGCAGTTCTTC. This translates into CASQPGQGYNEQFF.